One and the same sample provided the 18 T cell receptor beta chains below, sequenced in a study of tumor-infiltrating lymphocytes in primary liver carcinoma. Starting from roughly 540 ng of total RNA, TCR beta cDNA was produced with a primer in the constant region. Libraries of TCR beta came from three nested multiplex PCR rounds with slightly modified ARM-PCR. Primers for the first two PCR rounds were TRBV1-TRBV30 forward primers and a C-beta reverse primer (around 10 cycles per round). Each CDR3 protein is one row after TCRdb ran MiXCR on the multiplex PCR reads. The sample has 330,000 or so distinct CDR3 sequences; 65% are singletons. Extraction also yielded germline DNA, while blood RNA was obtained from unsorted whole blood. The sequenced material came from peripheral blood. Every receptor here comes from a middle-aged man with primary liver carcinoma and hepatitis B virus infection.

Concerning this clonotype: With a much larger clone just one base away, this may be a read error. V and J are TRBV6-5 and TRBJ1-1; D ambiguous. The germline gives CDR1 MNHEY, CDR2 SVGAGI. V lost 6 bases and J 8 bases, leaving 16 bases between the germline ends. The CDR3 sequence is 13 residues long. In DNA form, the CDR3 reads TGTGCCAGCAGCCCCTTCGGGCCCCACGAAGCTTTCTTT. This translates into CASSPFGPHEAFF.

This clonotype appeared a few times. The chain couples TRBV4-1 to TRBJ2-7; possibly TRBD2 for D (6 bases). This CDR3 comprises 13 residues. Germline V gives CDR1 MGHRA, CDR2 YSYEKL. V shed 7 bases and J shed 5 bases, with 15 bases lying between them. The chain's CDR3 is CASNPRRGNEQYF. In DNA form, the CDR3 reads TGCGCCAGCAACCCTAGGCGCGGGAACGAGCAGTACTTC.

Concerning this clonotype itself: The junction shows a germline mismatch at one end, possibly a read error. The chain links TRBV11-2 to TRBJ2-7; D is unresolved. This CDR3 has 14 amino acids. Germline CDR1 SGHAT, CDR2 FQNNGV. CDR3 loop: CVSSLVAATYEQYF. CDR3 sequence (DNA): TGTGTCAGCAGCTTAGTGGCAGCAACCTACGAGCAGTACTTC.

This chain links TRBV30 with TRBJ2-6; D not resolved. V was cut by 0 bases and J by 0 bases, with 15 bases left in between. The length of the CDR3 is 18 residues. Looked up from germline, CDR1 is GTSNPN and CDR2 is SVGIG (reference sequence). The CDR3 protein is CAWSVRFRINSGANVLTF. The CDR3 bases are TGTGCCTGGAGTGTACGTTTCAGGATCAACTCTGGGGCCAACGTCCTGACTTTC.

The chain recombines TRBV12-3 or TRBV12-4 with TRBJ1-2; D unresolved. The CDR3 covers 15 residues. Trimming cost V 7 bases and J 4 bases, with 19 bases left between them. The CDR3 nucleotides read TGTGCCAGCACCCCTGAAGGGTTCACTAGCTATGGCTACACCTTC. Translating it yields CASTPEGFTSYGYTF.

J is TRBJ1-2 and V is TRBV7-9; D perhaps matches TRBD1 (6 bases). V gave up 2 bases and J gave up 5 bases, with 21 bases separating them. Germline V lookup: CDR1 SEHNR, CDR2 FQNEAQ (reference sequence). CDR3 size: 17 residues. CDR3 in DNA: TGTGCCAGCAGCTTATCCAGTCGACAGGCCCCTCCATATGGCTACACCTTC. Its protein is CASSLSSRQAPPYGYTF.

This clonotype was seen ten or more times. This chain connects TRBV12-3 or TRBV12-4 to TRBJ2-7; 11 nucleotides agree with TRBD1. Trimming at V came to 6 bases and at J to 3 bases, leaving 7 bases not matched to a gene. The CDR3 has 15 residues. CDR3: CASSRTGGLDYEQYF. In DNA form, the CDR3 reads TGTGCCAGCAGCAGGACAGGGGGCCTGGACTACGAGCAGTACTTC.

This clonotype is a singleton in its sample. A read error may produce the germline difference seen at one junction end. The chain is built from TRBV11-2 and TRBJ2-1, with a tentative D call TRBD2 (5 bases). Germline V gives CDR1 SGHAT, CDR2 FQNNGV. The CDR3 consists of 16 residues. CDR3 nucleotide sequence: TGTGCCAGCAGCTATACGAGTGGGAGACTTGGGAATGGGCAGTTCTTC. It specifies CASSYTSGRLGNGQFF.

A word on this clonotype: A single base separates this from a much larger clone, so it may be a read error. V gene TRBV10-3 combines with J gene TRBJ1-2; 7 bases fit TRBD1. Germline loops: CDR1 ENHRY, CDR2 SYGVKD. The CDR3 has 15 amino acids. This chain's CDR3 is CAISDDGTDDYGFTF. Written as DNA, the CDR3 is TGTGCCATCAGTGATGATGGGACAGACGACTATGGCTTCACCTTC.

This clonotype turned up a few times. V and J are TRBV2 and TRBJ2-2; possible D gene TRBD1, 6 bases. The CDR3 is 13 residues long. Trimming took 7 bases from V and 6 from J, leaving 12 bases between them. The V gene's germline CDR1 is SNHLY and CDR2 FYNNEI. CDR3 residues: CASNRERAGELFF. The DNA for the CDR3 is TGTGCCAGCAACAGGGAGAGGGCCGGGGAGCTGTTTTTT.

About this clonotype itself: A junction boundary mismatches the germline segment, possibly from a read error. The rearrangement joins TRBV29-1 to TRBJ2-1, with a possible D match to TRBD2 (5 bases). The CDR3 contains 13 residues. The V gene's germline CDR1 is SQVTM and CDR2 ANQGSEA. The CDR3 is CSIEDVGRGKQFF. The CDR3 nucleotides read TGCAGCATTGAAGATGTCGGACGGGGTAAGCAGTTCTTC.

This clonotype occurred a few times. The chain links TRBV10-3 to TRBJ1-5; TRBD1 matches 9 bases. Germline V gene sequence: CDR1 ENHRY, CDR2 SYGVKD. The CDR3 contains 12 residues. The ends lost 10 bases at V and 5 bases at J; junction bases unmatched: 3. Here the CDR3 reads CATQGADQPQHF. The CDR3 nucleotides are TGTGCCACACAGGGGGCAGATCAGCCCCAGCATTTT.

On this clonotype: A junction end diverges from the germline sequence, so it may reflect a read error. The genes are TRBV11-2 and TRBJ2-5; D call uncertain. This CDR3 is 12 amino acids long. The germline V gene encodes CDR1 SGHAT and CDR2 FQNNGV. CDR3 sequence: CAGSLNSGPQYF. CDR3 bases: TGTGCCGGCAGCTTAAATTCGGGTCCCCAGTACTTC.

Regarding this clonotype: Sequence at one end of the junction differs from germline and may be a read error. The chain employs TRBV11-1 and TRBJ2-4; TRBD2 matches at 8 bases. CDR1 and CDR2 from the germline V gene are SGHAT and FQDESV (reference sequence). This CDR3 is 17 amino acids long. CDR3 protein: CASSFPGISGTKNFQCF. Here the CDR3 DNA reads TGTGCCAGCAGCTTTCCCGGGATTAGCGGGACCAAAAACTTTCAGTGCTTC.

Regarding this clonotype: Because it lacks the conserved phenylalanine or tryptophan at the end, this CDR3 is likely a read error. CDR3 nucleotides: TGTGCCAGCAGCTGGGGTCGGGGTGCCTACAATGAACAGTTCTCC. It is translated as CASSWGRGAYNEQFS. The chain links TRBV11-3 to TRBJ2-1; D possibly corresponds to TRBD2 (5 bases). This CDR3 has 15 amino acids. CDR1 and CDR2 from the germline V gene are SGHNT and YENEEA.

On this clonotype itself: A clone one base away is much larger, so this may be a read error. V is TRBV10-3 and J is TRBJ2-3; 8 bases agree with TRBD2. The CDR3 runs 16 residues. Trimming cost V 8 bases and J 7 bases; bases outside gene matches: 17. CDR1 ENHRY and CDR2 SYGVKD come from the germline V gene. DNA for the CDR3: TGTGCCATCCTTCGGTCGGTAGCGGGAAGTTCAAATACGCAGTATTTT. Amino acids: CAILRSVAGSSNTQYF.

In the case of this clonotype: The junction departs from germline at one end; a sequencing error may be responsible. The chain combines TRBV11-2 with TRBJ2-1; D tentatively fits TRBD1 or TRBD2 (6 bases each). Germline V gives CDR1 SGHAT, CDR2 FQNNGV. The CDR3 is 15 residues long. CDR3 in DNA: TGTGACAGCAGCTCGGCCGGGGGCCTTTACAATGAGCAGTTCTTC. Translated, it gives CDSSSAGGLYNEQFF.

As concerns this clonotype: At one end the junction does not follow the germline gene, possibly because of a read error. V usage is TRBV11-2 and J usage is TRBJ2-1; 7 nucleotides agree with TRBD2. CDR3 length: 14 residues. Germline V gene sequence: CDR1 SGHAT, CDR2 FQNNGV. In nucleotides, the CDR3 is TGTGCCAACAGCCTCCGGGACTACACCAATGGGCAATTCTTC. Translation gives CANSLRDYTNGQFF.